Here is one T cell receptor (beta chain) with its context. Profiled with immunoSEQ multiplex PCR; TCRdb holds only in-frame clones, not every one. Here the sample spans more than 85,000 clones, over 75% being singletons. There are 14 residues in the CDR3. Germline CDR1 ENHRY, CDR2 SYGVKD. V was clipped by 7 bases and J by 4 bases, with 14 bases between them. The source of the sample is a study of control samples from healthy donors and cancer patients. The receptor's source is a woman in her sixties or seventies with lung cancer. The chain combines TRBV10-3 with TRBJ1-5; perhaps TRBD1 as D (5 bases). Sequenced material: PBMCs. The CDR3 protein is CAIIPKTANQPQHF. CDR3 bases: TGTGCCATCATCCCTAAGACAGCAAATCAGCCCCAGCATTTT.